The 2 T cell receptor beta chains given below trace back to one sample, sequenced in a study of T cells after yellow fever vaccination. One entry per CDR3 protein results from TCRdb running MiXCR on the 5' RACE reads. Here the sample spans 300,000 to 400,000 distinct CDR3 sequences, roughly 8.7% being singletons. Source: PBMCs, taken on the day of the first yellow fever vaccination. All receptors come from a man aged 18 to 29 who received the YFV17D yellow fever vaccine.

V is TRBV5-6 and J is TRBJ1-5; a possible D gene is TRBD1 (5 bases). There are 17 residues in the CDR3. Trimming removed 4 bases from V and 0 bases from J, with 17 bases in between. CDR1 and CDR2 from the germline V gene are SGHDT and YYEEEE. The CDR3 DNA reads as TGTGCCAGCAGCCAAAGTTTCAGGGAATATAGCAATCAGCCCCAGCATTTT. This codes for CASSQSFREYSNQPQHF. Looking up the rest from reference TRBV5-6 and TRBJ1-5 gives the full variable domain: DAGVTQSPTHLIKTRGQQVTLRCSPKSGHDTVSWYQQALGQGPQFIFQYYEEEERQRGNFPDRFSGHQFPNYSSELNVNALLLGDSALYLCASSQSFREYSNQPQHFGDGTRLSIL.

The chain couples TRBV11-2 to TRBJ2-7, with D unresolved. CDR3 size: 13 residues. Germline loops: CDR1 SGHAT, CDR2 FQNNGV. Trimming took off 2 bases at V and 3 bases at J, with 8 bases between the two ends. Here the CDR3 reads CASSLLDIYEQYF. In DNA form, the CDR3 reads TGTGCCAGCAGCTTATTAGATATCTACGAGCAGTACTTC.